Sequencing of this TCR beta chain was carried out in a study of memory CD4+ T cells and cytomegalovirus serostatus. Study-level background: Healthy Belgian adult donors included roughly nine CMV-positive and 20 to 30 CMV-negative people. Findings of the study overall: Of under 200 reported CMV TCRbeta sequences, 55 to 80 were found in memory CD4+ repertoires.

Single viable CD3+CD4+CD8-CD45RO+ cells were sorted as the memory CD4+ T cells. Serum IgG to CMV pp150, pp28, p38 and p52 defined serostatus. In its sample, this clone is medium-sized. Antigen specificity is unknown. As processed by the authors: After removing out-of-frame reads, 2.3 million or so distinct TCRbeta sequences remained. The assay was immunoSEQ multiplex PCR, and TCRdb's table has in-frame clones only and misses some. V, J and clone size reflect that table, while D and trimming were determined from the DNA. This sample yields 80,000 to 100,000 clones, of which around 80% are seen a single time; roughly 4% belongs to the top ten. The sample was memory CD4+ T cells from blood. The sequence came from an adult in good health and CMV-seropositive.

This CDR3 reads CASSQGAGTEAFF. For the CDR3, the DNA is TGTGCCAGCAGCCAGGGGGCCGGCACTGAAGCTTTCTTT. This chain uses TRBV7-9 with TRBJ1-1, with 8 positions matching TRBD1. With V trimmed by 5 bases and J by 4 bases, 3 bases remained unmatched. This CDR3 is built from 13 residues. The V gene's germline CDR1 is SEHNR and CDR2 FQNEAQ (reference sequence).